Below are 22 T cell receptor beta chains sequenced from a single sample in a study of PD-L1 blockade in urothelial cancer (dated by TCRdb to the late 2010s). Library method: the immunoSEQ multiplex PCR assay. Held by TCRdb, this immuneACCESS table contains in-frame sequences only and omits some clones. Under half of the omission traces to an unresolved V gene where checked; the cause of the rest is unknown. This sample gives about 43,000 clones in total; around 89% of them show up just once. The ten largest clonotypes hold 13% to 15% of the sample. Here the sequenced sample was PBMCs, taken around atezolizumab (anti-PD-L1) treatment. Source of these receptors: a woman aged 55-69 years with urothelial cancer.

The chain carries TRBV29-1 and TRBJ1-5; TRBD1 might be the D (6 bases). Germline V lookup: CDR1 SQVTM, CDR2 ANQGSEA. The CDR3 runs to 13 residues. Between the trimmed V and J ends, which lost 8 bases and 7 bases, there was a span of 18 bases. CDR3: CSLVNHREQPQHF. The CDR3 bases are TGCAGCCTTGTCAACCACAGGGAACAGCCCCAGCATTTT. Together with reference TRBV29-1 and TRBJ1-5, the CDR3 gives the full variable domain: SAVISQKPSRDICQRGTSLTIQCQVDSQVTMMFWYRQQPGQSLTLIATANQGSEATYESGFVIDKFPISRPNLTFSTLTVSNMSPEDSSIYLCSLVNHREQPQHFGDGTRLSIL.

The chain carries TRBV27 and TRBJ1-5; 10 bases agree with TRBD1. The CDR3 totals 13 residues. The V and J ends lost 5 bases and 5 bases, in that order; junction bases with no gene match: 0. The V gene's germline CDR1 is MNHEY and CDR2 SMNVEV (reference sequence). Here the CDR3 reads CASSGQGDQPQHF. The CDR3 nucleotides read TGTGCCAGCAGTGGACAGGGGGATCAGCCCCAGCATTTT.

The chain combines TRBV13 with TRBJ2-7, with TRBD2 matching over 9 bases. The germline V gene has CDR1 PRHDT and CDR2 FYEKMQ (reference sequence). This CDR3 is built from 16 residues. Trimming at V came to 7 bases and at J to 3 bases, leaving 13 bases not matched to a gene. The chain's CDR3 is CASTKGGGVRIYEQYF. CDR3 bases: TGTGCCAGCACCAAGGGCGGGGGGGTAAGGATCTACGAGCAGTACTTC. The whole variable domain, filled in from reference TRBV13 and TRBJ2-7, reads AAGVIQSPRHLIKEKRETATLKCYPIPRHDTVYWYQQGPGQDPQFLISFYEKMQSDKGSIPDRFSAQQFSDYHSELNMSSLELGDSALYFCASTKGGGVRIYEQYFGPGTRLTVT.

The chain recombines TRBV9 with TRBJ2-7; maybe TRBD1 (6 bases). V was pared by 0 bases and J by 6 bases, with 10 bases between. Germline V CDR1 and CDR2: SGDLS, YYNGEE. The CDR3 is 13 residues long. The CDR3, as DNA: TGTGCCAGCAGCGTAGCTGTCAGGGGCGAGCAGTACTTC. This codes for CASSVAVRGEQYF.

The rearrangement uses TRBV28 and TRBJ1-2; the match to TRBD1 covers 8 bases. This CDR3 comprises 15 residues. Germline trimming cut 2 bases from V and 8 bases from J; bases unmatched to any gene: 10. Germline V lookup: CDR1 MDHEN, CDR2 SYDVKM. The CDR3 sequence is CASSLPGQGGQGYTF. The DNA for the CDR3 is TGTGCCAGCAGTTTACCCGGACAGGGAGGACAAGGCTACACCTTC.

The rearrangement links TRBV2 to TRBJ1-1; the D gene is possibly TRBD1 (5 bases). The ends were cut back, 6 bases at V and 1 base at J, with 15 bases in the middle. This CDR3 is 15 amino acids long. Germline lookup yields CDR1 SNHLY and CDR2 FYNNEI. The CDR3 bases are TGTGCCAGCAGGGCCCCGGGCAGGGCGAACACTGAAGCTTTCTTT. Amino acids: CASRAPGRANTEAFF.

The CDR3 DNA follows: TGTGCCAGCATCCCTTCCCCTAGAGCCGTGAGCTACGAGCAGTACTTC. It is translated as CASIPSPRAVSYEQYF. The chain has TRBV5-5 and TRBJ2-7; D not resolved. The CDR3 runs 16 residues. Trimming cost V 6 bases and J 3 bases, with 22 bases left between them. The germline V gene encodes CDR1 SGHKS and CDR2 YYEKEE (reference sequence). Combining the CDR3 with reference TRBV5-5 and TRBJ2-7 gives the whole variable domain DAGVTQSPTHLIKTRGQQVTLRCSPISGHKSVSWYQQVLGQGPQFIFQYYEKEERGRGNFPDRFSARQFPNYSSELNVNALLLGDSALYLCASIPSPRAVSYEQYFGPGTRLTVT.

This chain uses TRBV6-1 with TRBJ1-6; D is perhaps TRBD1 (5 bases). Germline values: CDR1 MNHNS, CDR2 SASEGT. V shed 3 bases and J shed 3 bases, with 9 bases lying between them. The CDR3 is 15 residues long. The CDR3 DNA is TGTGCCAGCAGTGAGGGGCCTGGCTATAATTCACCCCTCCACTTT. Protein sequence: CASSEGPGYNSPLHF.

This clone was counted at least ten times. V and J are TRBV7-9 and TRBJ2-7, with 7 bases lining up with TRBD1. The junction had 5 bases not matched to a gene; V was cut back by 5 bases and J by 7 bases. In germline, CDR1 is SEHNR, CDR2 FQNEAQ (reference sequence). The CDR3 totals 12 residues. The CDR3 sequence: CASSRQGSEQYF. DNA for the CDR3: TGTGCCAGCAGCAGACAGGGAAGTGAGCAGTACTTC.

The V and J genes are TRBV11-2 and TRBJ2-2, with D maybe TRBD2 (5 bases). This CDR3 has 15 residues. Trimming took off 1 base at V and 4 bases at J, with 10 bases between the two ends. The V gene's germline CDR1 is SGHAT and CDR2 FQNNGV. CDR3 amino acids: CASSLAPEGTGELFF. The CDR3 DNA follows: TGTGCCAGCAGCTTAGCCCCCGAGGGCACCGGGGAGCTGTTTTTT. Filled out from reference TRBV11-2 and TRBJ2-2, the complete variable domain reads EAGVAQSPRYKIIEKRQSVAFWCNPISGHATLYWYQQILGQGPKLLIQFQNNGVVDDSQLPKDRFSAERLKGVDSTLKIQPAKLEDSAVYLCASSLAPEGTGELFFGEGSRLTVL.

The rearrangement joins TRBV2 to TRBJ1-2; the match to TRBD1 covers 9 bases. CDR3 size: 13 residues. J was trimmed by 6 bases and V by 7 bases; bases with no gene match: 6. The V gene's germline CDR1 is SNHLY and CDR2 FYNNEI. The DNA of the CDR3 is TGTGCCAGCACGCAACAGGGGGCTAATGGCTACACCTTC. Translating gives CASTQQGANGYTF.

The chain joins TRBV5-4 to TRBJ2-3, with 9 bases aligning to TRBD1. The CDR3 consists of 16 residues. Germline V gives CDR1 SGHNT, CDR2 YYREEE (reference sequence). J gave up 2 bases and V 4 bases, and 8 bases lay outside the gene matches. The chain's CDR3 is CASSLGGTGTTDTQYF. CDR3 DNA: TGTGCCAGCAGCCTGGGGGGGACAGGGACCACAGATACGCAGTATTTT.

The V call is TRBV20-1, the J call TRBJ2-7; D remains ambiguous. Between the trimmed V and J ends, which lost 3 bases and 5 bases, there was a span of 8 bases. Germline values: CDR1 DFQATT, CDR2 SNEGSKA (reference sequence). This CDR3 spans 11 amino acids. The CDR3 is CSASHRDEQYF. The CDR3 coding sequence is TGCAGTGCTAGTCATCGGGACGAGCAGTACTTC.

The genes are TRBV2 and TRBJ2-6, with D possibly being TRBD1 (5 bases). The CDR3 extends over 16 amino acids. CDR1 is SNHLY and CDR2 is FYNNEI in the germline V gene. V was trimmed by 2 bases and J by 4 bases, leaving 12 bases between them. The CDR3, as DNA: TGTGCCAGCAGTGAAAGGCCAGGGTCAGGGGCCAACGTCCTGACTTTC. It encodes CASSERPGSGANVLTF.

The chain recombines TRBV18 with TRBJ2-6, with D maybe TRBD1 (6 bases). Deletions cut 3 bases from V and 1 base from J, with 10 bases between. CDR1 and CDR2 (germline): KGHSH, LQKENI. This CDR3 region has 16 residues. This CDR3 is CASSPLTGSGANVLTF. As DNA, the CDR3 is TGTGCCAGCTCACCGCTCACAGGGTCTGGGGCCAACGTCCTGACTTTC.

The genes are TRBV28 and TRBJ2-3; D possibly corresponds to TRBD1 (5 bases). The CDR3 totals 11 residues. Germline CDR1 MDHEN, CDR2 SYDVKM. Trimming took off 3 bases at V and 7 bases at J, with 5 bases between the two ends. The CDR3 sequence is CASSLGHTQYF. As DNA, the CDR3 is TGTGCCAGCAGTTTGGGGCATACGCAGTATTTT.

The CDR3 DNA follows: TGTGCCCGCACAGAAGACACAAGGAACACCGGGGAGCTGTTTTTT. The encoded protein is CARTEDTRNTGELFF. The V gene is TRBV27, the J gene TRBJ2-2; D gene uncertain. Trimming shortened V by 11 bases and J by 1 base, and 17 bases separated the two germline ends. The CDR3 length is 15 residues. The germline V gene has CDR1 MNHEY and CDR2 SMNVEV (reference sequence).

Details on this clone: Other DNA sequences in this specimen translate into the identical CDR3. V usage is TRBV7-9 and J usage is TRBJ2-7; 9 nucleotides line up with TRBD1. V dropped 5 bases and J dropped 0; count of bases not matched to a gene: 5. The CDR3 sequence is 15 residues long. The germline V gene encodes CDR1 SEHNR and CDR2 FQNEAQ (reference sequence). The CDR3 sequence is CASSLDRGSSYEQYF. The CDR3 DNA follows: TGTGCCAGCAGCCTCGACAGGGGGAGCTCCTACGAGCAGTACTTC. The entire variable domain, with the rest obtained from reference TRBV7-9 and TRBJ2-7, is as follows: DTGVSQNPRHKITKRGQNVTFRCDPISEHNRLYWYRQTLGQGPEFLTYFQNEAQLEKSRLLSDRFSAERPKGSFSTLEIQRTEQGDSAMYLCASSLDRGSSYEQYFGPGTRLTVT.

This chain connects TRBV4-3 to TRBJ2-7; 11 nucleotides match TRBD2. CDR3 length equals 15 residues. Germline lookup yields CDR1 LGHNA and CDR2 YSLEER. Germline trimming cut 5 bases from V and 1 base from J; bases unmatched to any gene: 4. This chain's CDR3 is CASSLTSGGSYEQYF. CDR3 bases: TGCGCCAGCAGCTTAACTAGCGGGGGATCCTACGAGCAGTACTTC.

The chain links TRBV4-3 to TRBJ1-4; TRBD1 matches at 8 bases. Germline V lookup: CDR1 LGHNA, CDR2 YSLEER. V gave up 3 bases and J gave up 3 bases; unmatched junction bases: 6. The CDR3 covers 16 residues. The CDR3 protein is CASSHGQGVSNEKLFF. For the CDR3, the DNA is TGCGCCAGCAGCCATGGACAGGGAGTCTCTAATGAAAAACTGTTTTTT.

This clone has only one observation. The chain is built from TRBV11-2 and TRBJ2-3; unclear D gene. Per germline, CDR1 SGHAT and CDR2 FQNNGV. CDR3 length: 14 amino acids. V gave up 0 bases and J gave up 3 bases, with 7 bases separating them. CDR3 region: CASSLEALTDTQYF. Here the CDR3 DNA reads TGTGCCAGCAGCTTAGAGGCTCTGACAGATACGCAGTATTTT.

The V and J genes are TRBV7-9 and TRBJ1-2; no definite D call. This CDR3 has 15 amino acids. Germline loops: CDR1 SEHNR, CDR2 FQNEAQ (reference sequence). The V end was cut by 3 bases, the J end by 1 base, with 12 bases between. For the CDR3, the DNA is TGTGCCAGCAGCTTGGTCGGGCGGGATAACTATGGCTACACCTTC. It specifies CASSLVGRDNYGYTF.